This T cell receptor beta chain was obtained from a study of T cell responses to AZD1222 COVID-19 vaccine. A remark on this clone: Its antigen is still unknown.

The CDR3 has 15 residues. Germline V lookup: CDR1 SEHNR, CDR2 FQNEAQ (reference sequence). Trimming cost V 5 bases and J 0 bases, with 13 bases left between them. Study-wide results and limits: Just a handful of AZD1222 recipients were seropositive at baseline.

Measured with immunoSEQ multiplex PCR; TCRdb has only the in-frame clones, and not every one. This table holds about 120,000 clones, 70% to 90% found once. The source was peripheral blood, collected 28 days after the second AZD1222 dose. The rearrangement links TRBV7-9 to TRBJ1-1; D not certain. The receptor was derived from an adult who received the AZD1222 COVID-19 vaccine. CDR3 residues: CASSPPTTVNTEAFF. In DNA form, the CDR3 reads TGTGCCAGCAGCCCCCCGACCACAGTGAACACTGAAGCTTTCTTT.